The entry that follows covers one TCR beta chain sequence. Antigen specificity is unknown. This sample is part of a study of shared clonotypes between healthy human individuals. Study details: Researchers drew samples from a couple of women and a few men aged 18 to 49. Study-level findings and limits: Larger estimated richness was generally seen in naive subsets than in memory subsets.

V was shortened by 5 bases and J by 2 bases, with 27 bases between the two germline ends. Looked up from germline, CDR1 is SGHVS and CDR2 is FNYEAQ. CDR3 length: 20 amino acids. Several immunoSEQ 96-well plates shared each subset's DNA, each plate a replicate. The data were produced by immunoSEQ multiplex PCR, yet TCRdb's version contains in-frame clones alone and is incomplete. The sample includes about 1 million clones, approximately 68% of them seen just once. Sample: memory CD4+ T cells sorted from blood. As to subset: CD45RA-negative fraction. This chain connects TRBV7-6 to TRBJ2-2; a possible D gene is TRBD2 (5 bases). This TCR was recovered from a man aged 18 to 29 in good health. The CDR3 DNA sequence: TGTGCCAGCAGCCCTCCCAGCCGGGAACTTTTAGAAAGCAACACCGGGGAGCTGTTTTTT. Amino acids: CASSPPSRELLESNTGELFF.